This is a list of T cell receptor beta chains from one sample in a study of T cell repertoires in cytomegalovirus infection. TCRdb fed the reads into MiXCR, producing one record per CDR3 protein. This sample carries under 850,000 distinct CDR3 sequences, roughly 30% of them seen once, and the ten largest clones take about 20%. The antigens for these receptors are not known. The sample in question was cultured PBMCs, obtained from culture after CMV antigen stimulation. The receptors shown here come from a human donor in good health (CMV status not recorded). Some clones in this sample may be carry-over from other donors' samples. CDR3s include the opening cysteine and the closing phenylalanine or tryptophan. The D gene is left open where the match is weak. Clone size is given for some rows only: seen once, a few or many times, or a class if the clone is expanded.

>TRBJ2-1|TRBD2|few|TRBV7-8
TGTGCCAGCAGCGATGGTAGCGGGACGTACAATGAGCAGTTCTTC
CASSDGSGTYNEQFF
>TRBJ2-5|NA|few|TRBV7-6
TGTGCCAGCACTATCACCCCAACCGTCCAAGAGACCCAGTACTTC
CASTITPTVQETQYF
>TRBJ2-1|TRBD1|NA|TRBV5-8
TGTGCCAGCAGCCTTGGGAGTGTTATAGGGGGCCCATATTACAATGAGCAGTTCTTC
CASSLGSVIGGPYYNEQFF
>TRBJ1-1|NA|NA|TRBV12-3/TRBV12-4
TGTGCCAGCGCGAGGAGTGAAGCTTTCTTT
CASARSEAFF
>TRBJ1-1|NA|few|TRBV6-2/TRBV6-3
TGTGCCAGCAGGAGACACCGCCCGGCCTTCGGCACTGAAGCTTTCTTT
CASRRHRPAFGTEAFF
>TRBJ2-3|TRBD2|NA|TRBV5-4
TGTGCCAGCAGCCCCGTCGGACTAGCGGAATCAGATACGCAGTATTTT
CASSPVGLAESDTQYF
>TRBJ2-1|TRBD2|NA|TRBV6-5
TGTGCCAGCAGGCAACCCAGACTAGCGGGGGCGGGGAATGAGCAGTTCTTC
CASRQPRLAGAGNEQFF
>TRBJ1-6|NA|few|TRBV5-1
TGCGCCAGCAGCTTGTCAGGGGTAGTCTCACCCCTCCACTTT
CASSLSGVVSPLHF
>TRBJ1-2|TRBD1|many|TRBV7-9
TGTGCCAGCAGCTCGTACCAAGGACAGGGGGCTTACTATGGCTACACCTTC
CASSSYQGQGAYYGYTF
>TRBJ2-2|NA|NA|TRBV5-6
TGTGCCAGCAGCTTGCGAGGGGATGGGATCGGGGAGCTGTTTTTT
CASSLRGDGIGELFF
>TRBJ2-5|NA|NA|TRBV7-2
TGTGCCAGCAGCTTGAAACCTTGGACGGGCGGCACGAAGACCCAGTACTTC
CASSLKPWTGGTKTQYF
>TRBJ1-6|NA|few|TRBV7-8
TGTGCCAGCAGCTCTCTACATGGGAATTCACCCCTCCACTTT
CASSSLHGNSPLHF
>TRBJ1-6|NA|NA|TRBV19
TGTGCCAGTAGCCCCCGGCGGGCAGGCTATAATTCACCCCTCCACTTT
CASSPRRAGYNSPLHF
>TRBJ2-1|NA|NA|TRBV29-1
TGCAGCGTGGTCCCTTTATACAATGAGCAGTTCTTC
CSVVPLYNEQFF
>TRBJ2-2|TRBD1|NA|TRBV7-2
TGTGCCAGCAGCTTATACAGGGGGTCCACCGGGGAGCTGTTTTTT
CASSLYRGSTGELFF
>TRBJ2-7|NA|NA|TRBV4-1
TGCGCCAGCAGCGTCGGGCTGGGGGAGTCCGAGCAGTACTTC
CASSVGLGESEQYF
>TRBJ2-1|TRBD2|NA|TRBV6-1
TGTGCCAGCAGTCGAGGGACTAGGAACCGTCACAATGAGCAGTTCTTC
CASSRGTRNRHNEQFF
>TRBJ1-1|NA|NA|TRBV27
TGTGCCAGCACTCTAAAGGCAGCGGCGATGAACACTGAAGCTTTCTTT
CASTLKAAAMNTEAFF
>TRBJ2-1|NA|NA|TRBV11-2
TGTGCCAGCAGCTTACTACTGACGGGCAATGAGCAGTTCTTC
CASSLLLTGNEQFF
>TRBJ2-5|TRBD1|NA|TRBV27
TGTGCCAGCAGTTTGGACAGGGGGCGCGAAAAGACCCAGTACTTC
CASSLDRGREKTQYF
>TRBJ2-2|NA|NA|TRBV5-4
TGTGCCAGCAGCAAACCCGCCGGGGAGCTGTTTTTT
CASSKPAGELFF
>TRBJ2-7|NA|NA|TRBV19
TGTGCCAGTAGTATCCGGGTTCACGGCGAGCAGTACTTC
CASSIRVHGEQYF
>TRBJ2-1|NA|NA|TRBV4-2
TGTGCCAGCAGCGCCCGTCAGAATGAGCAGTTCTTC
CASSARQNEQFF
>TRBJ2-7|NA|NA|TRBV18
TGTGCCAGCTCACCACGGGCGGTAAACGGGGAGCAGTACTTC
CASSPRAVNGEQYF
>TRBJ1-5|NA|NA|TRBV4-1
TGCGCCAGCAGCCAGATTGGACGGCGTAGCAATCAGCCCCAGCATTTT
CASSQIGRRSNQPQHF